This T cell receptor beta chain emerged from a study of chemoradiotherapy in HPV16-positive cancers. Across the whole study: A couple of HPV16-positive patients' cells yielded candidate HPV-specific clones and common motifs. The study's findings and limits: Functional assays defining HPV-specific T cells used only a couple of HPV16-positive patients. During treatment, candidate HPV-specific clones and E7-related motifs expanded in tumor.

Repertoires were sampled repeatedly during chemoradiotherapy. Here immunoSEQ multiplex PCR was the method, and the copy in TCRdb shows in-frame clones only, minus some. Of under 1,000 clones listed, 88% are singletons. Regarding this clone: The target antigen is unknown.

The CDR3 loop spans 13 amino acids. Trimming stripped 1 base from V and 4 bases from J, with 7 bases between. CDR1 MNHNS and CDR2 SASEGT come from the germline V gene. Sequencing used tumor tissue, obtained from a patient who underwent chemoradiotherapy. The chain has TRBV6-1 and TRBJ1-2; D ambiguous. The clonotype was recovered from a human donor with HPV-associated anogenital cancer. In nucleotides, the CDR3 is TGTGCCAGCAGTGAAGAACCCAGCTATGGCTACACCTTC. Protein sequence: CASSEEPSYGYTF.